Following are 13 T cell receptor beta chains from one sample sequenced in a study of tumor-infiltrating lymphocytes in primary liver carcinoma. The source material, 20-30 mg of unsorted bulk tissue, was used to co-extract RNA and DNA. cDNA specific to TCR beta was made from approximately 0.55 ug of total RNA, with a constant-region primer employed for priming. The TCR beta library was amplified through three nested multiplex PCR rounds in a modified ARM-PCR procedure. Amplification in the first two PCR rounds was performed using TRBV1-TRBV30 forward primers and a C-beta reverse primer for 10 cycles each. Each CDR3 protein is one row after TCRdb ran MiXCR on the multiplex PCR reads. The sample has roughly 100,000 distinct CDR3 sequences; around 84% are singletons. Sequencing was carried out using liver tumor tissue from sampling region 3. Subset here: tumor region T3, left-lateral pole. These receptors all stem from a man aged 35-49 years with primary liver carcinoma and hepatitis B virus infection.

Of note for this clonotype: This may arise from a read error, as a much more abundant clone is one base away. The rearrangement joins TRBV28 to TRBJ1-6; D is unclear. From germline, CDR1 is MDHEN and CDR2 SYDVKM. The CDR3 sequence is 15 residues long. The CDR3 loop is CASCLPLGNNSPLHF. The CDR3 region has the DNA TGTGCCAGCTGTTTACCACTGGGCAATAATTCACCCCTCCACTTT. Full variable domain (missing parts from reference TRBV28 and TRBJ1-6): DVKVTQSSRYLVKRTGEKVFLECVQDMDHENMFWYRQDPGLGLRLIYFSYDVKMKEKGDIPEGYSVSREKKERFSLILESASTNQTSMYLCASCLPLGNNSPLHFGNGTRLTVT.

Turning to this clonotype: Mismatch with germline at one junction end may stem from a read error. V usage is TRBV12-5 and J usage is TRBJ2-1; D possibly corresponds to TRBD2 (5 bases). This CDR3 has 13 residues. Germline V gene sequence: CDR1 LGHNT, CDR2 FRNRAP. CDR3 in amino acids: CTSGSDVGLKQFF. CDR3 sequence (DNA): TGTACTAGTGGTTCTGACGTAGGTCTGAAGCAGTTCTTC. Together with reference TRBV12-5 and TRBJ2-1, the CDR3 gives the full variable domain: DARVTQTPRHKVTEMGQEVTMRCQPILGHNTVFWYRQTMMQGLELLAYFRNRAPLDDSGMPKDRFSAEMPDATLATLKIQPSEPRDSAVYFCTSGSDVGLKQFFGPGTRLTVL.

A word on this clonotype: Given the absence of the conserved phenylalanine or tryptophan at the CDR3 end, a read error is likely. It is unclear where the CDR3 begins or ends on the DNA, so no DNA is shown, and the CDR3 is as TCRdb lists it. The rearrangement joins TRBV29-1 to TRBJ2-3; the table's D call TRBD1 went unverified against the DNA. Germline-derived CDR1 and CDR2 are SQVTM and ANQGSEA. The CDR3 spans 15 amino acids, including both terminal residues. The CDR3 here is CSIEGGAGITDTLYL.

As regards this clonotype: The junction shows a germline mismatch at one end, possibly a read error. This chain joins TRBV6-9 and TRBJ2-2, with D perhaps assigned TRBD1 or TRBD2 (5 bases each). The CDR3 consists of 13 residues. Looked up from germline, CDR1 is MNHGY and CDR2 is SVAAGI. The DNA of the CDR3 is TGTGCCAGCACCAGGGTGGACACCGGGGAGCTGCTTTTT. It codes for CASTRVDTGELLF.

On this clonotype itself: Germline is not matched at one junction end, which may reflect a read error. The chain is built from TRBV11-1 and TRBJ2-3, with no clear D. The CDR3 covers 19 residues. Per the germline V gene, CDR1 is SGHAT and CDR2 is FQDESV (reference sequence). The CDR3 sequence: CTSSSWGSSVGARTDTQYF. The CDR3 bases are TGTACCAGCAGTTCTTGGGGAAGCTCTGTTGGAGCCCGCACAGATACACAGTATTTT.

Remarks on this clonotype: A junction boundary mismatches the germline segment, possibly from a read error. The chain combines TRBV12-3 or TRBV12-4 with TRBJ1-5; tentative D call: TRBD1 (5 bases). The CDR3 consists of 15 residues. The CDR3 DNA reads TGTGCCAGCAGGCCCGGGACCGCTAGCATTCAGCCCCAGCATTTT. Amino acids: CASRPGTASIQPQHF.

As regards this clonotype: A single base separates this from a much larger clone, so it may be a read error. The rearrangement joins TRBV20-1 to TRBJ1-2, with unresolved D. This CDR3 has 12 residues. Germline CDR1 DFQATT, CDR2 SNEGSKA (reference sequence). This CDR3 is CSTRPWAGGYTF. In DNA, the CDR3 is TGCAGTACTAGACCCTGGGCCGGGGGCTACACCTTC.

This chain links TRBV6-1 with TRBJ1-5; D is uncertain. V was shortened by 5 bases and J by 9 bases, with 20 bases between the two germline ends. Per the germline V gene, CDR1 is MNHNS and CDR2 is SASEGT. There are 15 residues in the CDR3. CDR3 sequence: CASSPSPWYYVPQHF. The CDR3 nucleotides are TGTGCCAGCAGTCCATCTCCATGGTATTACGTGCCCCAGCATTTT.

As regards this clonotype: Germline and junction disagree at one end, which may indicate a read error. The V gene is TRBV11-1, the J gene TRBJ2-4, with 13 bases identical to TRBD2. This CDR3 spans 17 amino acids. Germline CDR1 and CDR2: SGHAT and FQDESV (reference sequence). This chain's CDR3 is CISSFPGTSGTKNIRYF. The CDR3 DNA follows: TGTATAAGCAGCTTTCCCGGGACTAGCGGGACCAAAAACATTCGGTACTTC.

A word on this clonotype: Mismatch with germline at one junction end may stem from a read error. The chain uses TRBV7-8 and TRBJ2-3; D perhaps matches TRBD2 (5 bases). In germline, CDR1 is SGHVS, CDR2 FQNEAQ. The CDR3 length is 15 residues. CDR3 residues: CASSPLRTHTDTQYF. CDR3 nucleotides: TGTGCCAGCAGCCCCCTTAGGACTCACACAGATACACAGTATTTT. Drawing the rest from reference TRBV7-8 and TRBJ2-3, the complete variable domain is GAGVSQSPRYKVAKRGQDVALRCDPISGHVSLFWYQQALGQGPEFLTYFQNEAQLDKSGLPSDRFFAERPEGSVSTLKIQRTQQEDSAVYLCASSPLRTHTDTQYFGPGTRLTVL.

Sample share makes this clonotype medium-sized. The chain recombines TRBV6-2 or TRBV6-3 with TRBJ2-7, with D perhaps TRBD2 (5 bases). The V end lost 4 bases, the J end lost 3 bases, and 13 bases lay between the germline ends. Germline V gives CDR1 MNHEY, CDR2 SVGEGT. The CDR3 loop spans 14 amino acids. The CDR3 DNA sequence: TGTGCCAGCAGTTCGTTGCTAGCCGACTACGAGCAGTACTTC. This translates into CASSSLLADYEQYF.

The chain uses TRBV29-1 and TRBJ1-3, with 7 bases matching TRBD1. Per germline, CDR1 SQVTM and CDR2 ANQGSEA. CDR3 size: 14 residues. The V gene end was trimmed by 4 bases and the J gene end by 8 bases; junction bases not matched to a gene: 11. CDR3 amino acids: CSVGWGTVMDTIYF. The CDR3 bases are TGCAGCGTTGGGTGGGGGACAGTGATGGACACCATATATTTT.

V usage is TRBV4-2 and J usage is TRBJ2-7, with TRBD1 as a possible D gene (5 bases). Deletions cut 3 bases from V and 7 bases from J, with 16 bases between. This CDR3 contains 14 residues. The V gene's germline CDR1 is LGHNA and CDR2 YNFKEQ. CDR3 nucleotide sequence: TGTGCCAGCAGCCATGAAAATACAGGCAGGGAGCAGTACTTC. It encodes CASSHENTGREQYF.